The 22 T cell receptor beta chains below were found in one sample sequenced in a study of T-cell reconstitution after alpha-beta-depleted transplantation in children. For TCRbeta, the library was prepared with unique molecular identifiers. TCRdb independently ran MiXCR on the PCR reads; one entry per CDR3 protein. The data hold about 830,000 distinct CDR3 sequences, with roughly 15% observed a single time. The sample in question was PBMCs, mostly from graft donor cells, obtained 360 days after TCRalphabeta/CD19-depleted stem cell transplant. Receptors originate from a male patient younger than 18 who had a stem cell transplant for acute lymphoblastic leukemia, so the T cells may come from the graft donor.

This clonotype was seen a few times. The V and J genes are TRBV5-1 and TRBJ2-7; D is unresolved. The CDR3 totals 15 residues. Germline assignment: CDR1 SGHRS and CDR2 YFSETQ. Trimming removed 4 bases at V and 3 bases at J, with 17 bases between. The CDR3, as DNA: TGCGCCAGCAGCGTTAGGCGCAGCGACCGCTACGAGCAGTACTTC. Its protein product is CASSVRRSDRYEQYF.

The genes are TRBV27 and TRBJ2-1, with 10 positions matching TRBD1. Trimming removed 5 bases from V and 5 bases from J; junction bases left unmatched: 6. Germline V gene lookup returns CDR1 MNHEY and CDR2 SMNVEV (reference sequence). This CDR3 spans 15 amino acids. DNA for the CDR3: TGTGCCAGCAGTGGTGCCGGGACAGGGGACAATGAGCAGTTCTTC. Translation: CASSGAGTGDNEQFF.

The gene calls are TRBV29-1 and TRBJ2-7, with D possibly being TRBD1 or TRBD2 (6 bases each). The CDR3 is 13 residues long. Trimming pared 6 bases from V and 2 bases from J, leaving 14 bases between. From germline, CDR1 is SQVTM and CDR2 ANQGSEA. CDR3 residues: CSVGGTRAYEQYF. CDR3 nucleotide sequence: TGCAGCGTAGGCGGGACAAGAGCCTACGAGCAGTACTTC.

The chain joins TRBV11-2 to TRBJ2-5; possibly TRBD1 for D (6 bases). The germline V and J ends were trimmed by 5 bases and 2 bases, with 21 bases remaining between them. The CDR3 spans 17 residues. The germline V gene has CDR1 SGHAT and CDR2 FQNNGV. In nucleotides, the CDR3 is TGTGCCAGCAGCCACGGGATACAGGGCAGTTCACAAGAGACCCAGTACTTC. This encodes CASSHGIQGSSQETQYF.

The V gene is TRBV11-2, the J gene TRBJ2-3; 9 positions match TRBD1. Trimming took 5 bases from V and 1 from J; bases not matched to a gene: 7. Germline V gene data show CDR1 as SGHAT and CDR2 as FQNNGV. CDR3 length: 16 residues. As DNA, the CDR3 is TGTGCCAGCAGCGCCCCGGGACAGGGTCGCACAGATACGCAGTATTTT. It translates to CASSAPGQGRTDTQYF.

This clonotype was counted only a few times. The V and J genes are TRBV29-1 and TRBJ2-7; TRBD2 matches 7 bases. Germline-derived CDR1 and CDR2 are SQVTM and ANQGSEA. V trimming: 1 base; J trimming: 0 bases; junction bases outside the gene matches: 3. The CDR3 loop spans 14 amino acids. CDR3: CSVEGGDYSYEQYF. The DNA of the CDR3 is TGCAGCGTTGAAGGGGGGGACTACTCCTACGAGCAGTACTTC.

CDR3 nucleotides: TGTGCCATCTCCCTGGGATTTCGGGAGACCCAGTACTTC. Encoded protein: CAISLGFRETQYF. The gene calls are TRBV10-3 and TRBJ2-5; no reliable D call. Trimming stripped 8 bases from V and 5 bases from J, with 15 bases between. Germline V gene sequence: CDR1 ENHRY, CDR2 SYGVKD. The CDR3 totals 13 residues.

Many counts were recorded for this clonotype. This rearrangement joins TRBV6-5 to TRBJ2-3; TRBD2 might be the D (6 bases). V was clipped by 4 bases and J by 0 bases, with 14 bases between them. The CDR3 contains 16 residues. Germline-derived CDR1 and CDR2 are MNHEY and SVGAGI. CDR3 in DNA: TGTGCCAGCAGTTTGGTCGGGAGAATAAGCACAGATACGCAGTATTTT. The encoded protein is CASSLVGRISTDTQYF.

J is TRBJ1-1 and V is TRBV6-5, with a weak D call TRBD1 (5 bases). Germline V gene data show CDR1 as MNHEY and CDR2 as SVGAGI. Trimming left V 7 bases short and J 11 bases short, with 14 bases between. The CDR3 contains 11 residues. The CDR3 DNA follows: TGTGCCAGCACCCTGGGGGGGTCGGCTTTCTTT. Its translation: CASTLGGSAFF.

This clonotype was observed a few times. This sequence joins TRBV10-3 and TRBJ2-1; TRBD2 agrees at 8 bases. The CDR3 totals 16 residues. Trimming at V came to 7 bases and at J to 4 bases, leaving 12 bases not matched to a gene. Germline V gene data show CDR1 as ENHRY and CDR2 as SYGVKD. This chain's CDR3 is CAITSVETSDYNEQFF. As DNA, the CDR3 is TGTGCCATCACCTCCGTAGAGACTAGCGATTACAATGAGCAGTTCTTC.

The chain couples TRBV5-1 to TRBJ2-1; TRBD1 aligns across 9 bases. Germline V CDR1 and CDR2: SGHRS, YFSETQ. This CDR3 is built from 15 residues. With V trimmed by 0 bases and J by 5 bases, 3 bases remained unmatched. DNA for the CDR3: TGCGCCAGCAGCTTGGGGGACAGGGAGCACAATGAGCAGTTCTTC. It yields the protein CASSLGDREHNEQFF.

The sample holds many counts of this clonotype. This chain's CDR3 is CASRKPGGANVLTF. Written as DNA, the CDR3 is TGTGCCAGTAGGAAACCTGGTGGGGCCAACGTCCTGACTTTC. The rearrangement uses TRBV19 and TRBJ2-6; D is unresolved. Germline V gene lookup returns CDR1 LNHDA and CDR2 SQIVND (reference sequence). The CDR3 contains 14 residues. V lost 6 bases to trimming and J lost 3 bases, with 9 bases between them.

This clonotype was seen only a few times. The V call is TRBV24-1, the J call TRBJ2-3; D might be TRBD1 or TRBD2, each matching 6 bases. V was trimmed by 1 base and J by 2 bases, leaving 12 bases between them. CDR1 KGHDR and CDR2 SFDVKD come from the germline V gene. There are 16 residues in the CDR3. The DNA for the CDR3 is TGTGCCACCAGTGATTTTAGGGGGACTTACACAGATACGCAGTATTTT. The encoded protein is CATSDFRGTYTDTQYF.

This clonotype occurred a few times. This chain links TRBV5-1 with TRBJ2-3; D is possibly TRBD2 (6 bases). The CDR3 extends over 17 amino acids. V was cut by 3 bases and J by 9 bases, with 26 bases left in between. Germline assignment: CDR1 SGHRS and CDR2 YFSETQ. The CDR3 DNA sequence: TGCGCCAGCAGCTCGGGGCCTGCGGGATCACCCCAGGCAACGCAGTATTTT. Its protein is CASSSGPAGSPQATQYF. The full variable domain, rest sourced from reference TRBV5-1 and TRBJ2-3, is KAGVTQTPRYLIKTRGQQVTLSCSPISGHRSVSWYQQTPGQGLQFLFEYFSETQRNKGNFPGRFSGRQFSNSRSEMNVSTLELGDSALYLCASSSGPAGSPQATQYFGPGTRLTVL.

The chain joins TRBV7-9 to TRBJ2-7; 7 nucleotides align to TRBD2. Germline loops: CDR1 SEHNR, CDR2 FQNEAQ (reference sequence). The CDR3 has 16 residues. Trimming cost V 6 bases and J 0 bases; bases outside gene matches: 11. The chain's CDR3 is CASSTVAGEVSYEQYF. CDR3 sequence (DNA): TGTGCCAGCAGTACGGTGGCGGGGGAGGTCTCCTACGAGCAGTACTTC.

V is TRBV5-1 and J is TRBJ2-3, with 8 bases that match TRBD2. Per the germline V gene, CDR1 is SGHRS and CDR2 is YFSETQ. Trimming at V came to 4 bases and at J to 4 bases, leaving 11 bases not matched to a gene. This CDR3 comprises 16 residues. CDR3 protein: CASSPRASGSADTQYF. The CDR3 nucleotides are TGCGCCAGCAGCCCGAGGGCTAGCGGGTCTGCAGATACGCAGTATTTT.

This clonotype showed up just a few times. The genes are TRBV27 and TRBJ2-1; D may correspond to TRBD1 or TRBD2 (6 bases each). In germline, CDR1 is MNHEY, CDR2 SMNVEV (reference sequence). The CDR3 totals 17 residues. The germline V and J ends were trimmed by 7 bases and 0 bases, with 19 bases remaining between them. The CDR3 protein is CASILRGPLSSYNEQFF. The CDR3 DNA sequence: TGTGCCAGCATCCTTCGGGGGCCCCTTAGCTCCTACAATGAGCAGTTCTTC.

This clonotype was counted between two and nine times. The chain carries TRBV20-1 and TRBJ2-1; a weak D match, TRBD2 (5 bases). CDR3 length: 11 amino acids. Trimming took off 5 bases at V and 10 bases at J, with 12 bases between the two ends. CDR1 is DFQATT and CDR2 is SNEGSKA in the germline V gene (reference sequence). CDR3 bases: TGCAGTGCTGGCGGAGGAGAAGAGCAGTTCTTC. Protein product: CSAGGGEEQFF.

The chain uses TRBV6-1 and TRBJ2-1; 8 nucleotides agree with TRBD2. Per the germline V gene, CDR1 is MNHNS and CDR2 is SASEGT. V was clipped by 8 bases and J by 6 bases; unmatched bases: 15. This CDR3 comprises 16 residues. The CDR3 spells CASEEGTGGPLNEQFF. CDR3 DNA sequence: TGTGCCAGCGAAGAGGGAACGGGAGGGCCTCTCAATGAGCAGTTCTTC.

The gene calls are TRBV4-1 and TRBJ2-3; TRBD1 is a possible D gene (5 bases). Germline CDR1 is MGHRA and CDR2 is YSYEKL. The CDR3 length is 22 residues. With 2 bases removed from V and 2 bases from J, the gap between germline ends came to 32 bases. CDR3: CASSQPLRAQQGRATYTDTQYF. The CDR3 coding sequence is TGCGCCAGCAGCCAACCATTACGGGCCCAGCAGGGAAGGGCAACCTACACAGATACGCAGTATTTT.

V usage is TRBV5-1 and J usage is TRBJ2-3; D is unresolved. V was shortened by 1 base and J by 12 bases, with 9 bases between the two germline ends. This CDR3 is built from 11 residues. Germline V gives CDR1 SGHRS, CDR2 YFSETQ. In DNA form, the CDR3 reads TGCGCCAGCAGCTTGAACGGCATTCAGTATTTT. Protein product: CASSLNGIQYF.

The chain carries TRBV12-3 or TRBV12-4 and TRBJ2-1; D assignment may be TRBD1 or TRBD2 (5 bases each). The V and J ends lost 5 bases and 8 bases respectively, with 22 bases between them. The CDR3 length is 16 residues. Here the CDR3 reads CASSLFGVGDRYEQFF. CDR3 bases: TGTGCCAGCAGTCTTTTCGGGGTAGGGGACCGGTATGAGCAGTTCTTC.